This T cell receptor beta chain was recovered during a study of tumor-infiltrating lymphocytes in primary liver carcinoma. Of note for this clonotype: Its antigen is still unknown. One end of the junction fails to match germline, which may point to a read error.

Unsorted bulk tissue, roughly 19-34 mg of it, served as the source for co-extraction of RNA and DNA. The study enrolled treatment-naive patients with chronic HBV infection. This CDR3 contains 14 residues. Germline CDR1 ENHRY, CDR2 SYGVKD. Findings and caveats of the study: The study found a significantly higher top-250-clone fraction in tumors than in blood (p = 0.039).

Researchers generated TCR beta cDNA from about 450 ng of total RNA, relying on a constant-region primer. Construction of TCR beta libraries relied on three successive nested multiplex PCR rounds employing slightly modified ARM-PCR. TRBV1-TRBV30 forward primers paired with a C-beta reverse primer were used in the first two PCR rounds, which ran 9 to 10 cycles each. Using its own MiXCR run on the multiplex PCR reads, TCRdb lists one record per CDR3 protein. In the table there are just under 55,000 distinct CDR3 sequences, about 68% of which are singletons. This receptor was identified in a man aged 40-49 years with primary liver carcinoma and hepatitis B virus infection. The chain combines TRBV10-3 with TRBJ2-1; D remains unclear. Sequencing was carried out using liver tumor tissue from sampling region 2. Specified subset: tumor region T2, inferior pole. The CDR3: CSISESRAAYEQFF. CDR3 sequence (DNA): TGTTCCATCAGTGAGTCTAGGGCGGCCTATGAGCAGTTCTTC.